A single sample is the source of the 20 T cell receptor beta chains below, sequenced in a study of response to subunit inactivated influenza vaccine. TCRdb itself ran the RT-PCR reads through MiXCR, one entry per CDR3 protein. Of about 540,000 distinct CDR3 sequences in the sample, 12% to 15% are singletons; the top ten hold around 10%. The starting material was PBMCs from blood, obtained 11 to 12 days after vaccination. All receptors come from a man aged 50 or older who received an inactivated influenza vaccine.

This clonotype was picked up many times. The rearrangement joins TRBV11-2 to TRBJ2-1; TRBD1 agrees at 10 bases. The CDR3 length is 16 residues. Germline CDR1 is SGHAT and CDR2 is FQNNGV. V was clipped by 2 bases and J by 8 bases; unmatched bases: 9. The CDR3 sequence: CASSLNFGTGDYEQFF. The CDR3 nucleotides read TGTGCCAGCAGCTTAAACTTCGGGACAGGGGATTATGAGCAGTTCTTC.

The chain uses TRBV9 and TRBJ2-3, with TRBD2 matching 14 bases. CDR1 is SGDLS, CDR2 YYNGEE, per germline. CDR3 length equals 17 residues. Losses at the gene ends were 3 bases for V and 1 base for J; bases not matched to a gene: 4. CDR3 residues: CASSAGTSGGGTDTQYF. In DNA form, the CDR3 reads TGTGCCAGCAGCGCCGGGACTAGCGGGGGTGGCACAGATACGCAGTATTTT.

This clonotype has more than one count but fewer than ten. CDR3 in DNA: TGCAGTCCTACGGGCGAACGGATGAACACTGAAGCTTTCTTT. This translates into CSPTGERMNTEAFF. The chain is built from TRBV20-1 and TRBJ1-1; D unresolved. CDR3 length equals 14 residues. The V end was cut by 8 bases, the J end by 0 bases, with 16 bases between. Per germline, CDR1 DFQATT and CDR2 SNEGSKA (reference sequence).

The V and J genes are TRBV24-1 and TRBJ2-2; D tentatively reads TRBD1 or TRBD2 (9 bases each). V was shortened by 4 bases and J by 4 bases, with 33 bases between the two germline ends. CDR1 and CDR2 (germline): KGHDR, SFDVKD. There are 22 residues in the CDR3. The CDR3 region is CATSDAPGQGLRGRVGTGELFF. The CDR3 DNA reads TGTGCCACCAGTGACGCACCGGGACAGGGTCTTCGCGGGAGGGTTGGCACCGGGGAGCTGTTTTTT.

This clonotype was counted at least ten times. This chain uses TRBV20-1 with TRBJ1-6; 9 positions agree with TRBD1. Unmatched junction bases numbered 4, after V lost 3 bases and J lost 7 bases. Germline CDR1 is DFQATT and CDR2 is SNEGSKA (reference sequence). The length of the CDR3 is 14 residues. The CDR3 here is CSASRDRANSPLHF. The CDR3 region has the DNA TGCAGTGCTAGTAGGGACAGGGCCAATTCACCCCTCCACTTT.

This sequence joins TRBV6-2 or TRBV6-3 and TRBJ2-6, with a weak D call TRBD2 (5 bases). The CDR3 has 20 residues. V was trimmed by 2 bases and J by 2 bases, leaving 22 bases between them. Germline V gene lookup returns CDR1 MNHEY and CDR2 SVGEGT. The CDR3 reads CASSYHLSGLMRPGANVLTF. The CDR3 nucleotides are TGTGCCAGCAGTTACCATCTCAGTGGACTGATGAGGCCTGGGGCCAACGTCCTGACTTTC.

J is TRBJ2-1 and V is TRBV6-1, with 12 bases matching TRBD1. Trimming at V came to 6 bases and at J to 5 bases, leaving 5 bases not matched to a gene. The CDR3 is 15 amino acids. Germline V gene lookup returns CDR1 MNHNS and CDR2 SASEGT. CDR3: CASSWGQGANNEQFF. CDR3 in DNA: TGTGCCAGCAGCTGGGGACAGGGGGCCAACAATGAGCAGTTCTTC.

The table lists this clonotype with a few counts. V and J are TRBV5-1 and TRBJ2-7; D is possibly TRBD1 (6 bases). V was trimmed by 0 bases and J by 6 bases, leaving 13 bases between them. The CDR3 is 14 residues long. Per germline, CDR1 SGHRS and CDR2 YFSETQ. The CDR3 DNA reads TGCGCCAGCAGCTTGGGGGCAGGGGCTCGCGAGCAGTACTTC. This translates into CASSLGAGAREQYF. Full variable domain (outside the CDR3, taken from reference TRBV5-1 and TRBJ2-7): KAGVTQTPRYLIKTRGQQVTLSCSPISGHRSVSWYQQTPGQGLQFLFEYFSETQRNKGNFPGRFSGRQFSNSRSEMNVSTLELGDSALYLCASSLGAGAREQYFGPGTRLTVT.

In its sample, this clonotype was seen many times. The V call is TRBV5-5, the J call TRBJ2-1, with D possibly being TRBD2 (7 bases). Germline loops: CDR1 SGHKS, CDR2 YYEKEE (reference sequence). V lost 0 bases to trimming and J lost 4 bases, with 14 bases between them. CDR3 length equals 16 residues. CDR3 in DNA: TGTGCCAGCAGCTTGGAAGTAAGGGGGGGGTACAATGAGCAGTTCTTC. Its translation: CASSLEVRGGYNEQFF.

Only a few counts were recorded for this clonotype. V and J are TRBV7-9 and TRBJ2-7, with D hard to call. Germline V CDR1 and CDR2: SEHNR, FQNEAQ (reference sequence). V was shortened by 3 bases and J by 0 bases, with 9 bases between the two germline ends. This CDR3 has 14 amino acids. CDR3 bases: TGTGCCAGCAGCTTCGCAGGTAGCTCCTACGAGCAGTACTTC. Amino acid sequence: CASSFAGSSYEQYF.

The genes are TRBV9 and TRBJ2-1, with D possibly matching TRBD2 (5 bases). The V and J ends lost 3 bases and 0 bases respectively, with 13 bases between them. The CDR3 is made up of 16 amino acids. Germline assignment: CDR1 SGDLS and CDR2 YYNGEE. The CDR3 sequence is CASSAEVGGSYNEQFF. CDR3 DNA: TGTGCCAGCAGCGCAGAAGTAGGAGGCTCCTACAATGAGCAGTTCTTC.

The rearrangement joins TRBV9 to TRBJ2-7, with 9 nucleotides matching TRBD1. After removal of 3 bases from V and 3 bases from J, the junction contained 4 bases not matched to a gene. The germline V gene has CDR1 SGDLS and CDR2 YYNGEE. The CDR3 is made up of 14 amino acids. The CDR3 spells CASSARQGDYEQYF. The CDR3 nucleotides read TGTGCCAGCAGCGCGAGACAGGGGGACTACGAGCAGTACTTC.

There are a few counts of this clonotype. This chain connects TRBV12-3 or TRBV12-4 to TRBJ2-3, with D perhaps assigned TRBD1 or TRBD2 (5 bases each). V was clipped by 3 bases and J by 2 bases, with 15 bases between them. CDR3 size: 16 residues. The CDR3 nucleotides read TGTGCCAGCAGTTTTGCAACGGGGCCATTCACAGATACGCAGTATTTT. This gives the protein CASSFATGPFTDTQYF.

This rearrangement joins TRBV2 to TRBJ2-5; D tentatively fits TRBD1 or TRBD2 (5 bases each). V was cut by 6 bases and J by 2 bases, with 19 bases left in between. The germline V gene has CDR1 SNHLY and CDR2 FYNNEI. The CDR3 runs to 16 residues. The CDR3 loop is CASRLRDGGYQETQYF. The CDR3 region has the DNA TGTGCCAGCAGACTCCGGGACGGAGGATATCAAGAGACCCAGTACTTC. The complete variable domain, with remaining parts taken from reference TRBV2 and TRBJ2-5, reads EPEVTQTPSHQVTQMGQEVILRCVPISNHLYFYWYRQILGQKVEFLVSFYNNEISEKSEIFDDQFSVERPDGSNFTLKIRSTKLEDSAMYFCASRLRDGGYQETQYFGPGTRLLVL.

The chain has TRBV28 and TRBJ2-2; D not certain. The CDR3 is 14 residues long. The V end was cut by 4 bases, the J end by 2 bases, with 8 bases between. Germline V gene lookup returns CDR1 MDHEN and CDR2 SYDVKM. In DNA, the CDR3 is TGTGCCAGCAGTTCCGAGGCTAACACCGGGGAGCTGTTTTTT. This gives the protein CASSSEANTGELFF.

V usage is TRBV12-3 or TRBV12-4 and J usage is TRBJ1-2; D is unclear. Trimming removed 3 bases at V and 4 bases at J, with 9 bases between. The CDR3 is made up of 13 amino acids. In DNA, the CDR3 is TGTGCCAGCAGTTTCGGGCGCCCCTATGGCTACACCTTC. This sequence encodes CASSFGRPYGYTF.

This clonotype was picked up a small number of times. The chain has TRBV5-1 and TRBJ1-4; 9 bases are a match to TRBD1. Germline-derived CDR1 and CDR2 are SGHRS and YFSETQ. This CDR3 has 16 residues. V trimming: 5 bases; J trimming: 0 bases; junction bases outside the gene matches: 5. In DNA form, the CDR3 reads TGCGCCAGCAGACAGGGGGCCACTGCAACTAATGAAAAACTGTTTTTT. Translation gives CASRQGATATNEKLFF.

The V call is TRBV28, the J call TRBJ1-1, with a tentative D call TRBD1 (6 bases). CDR1 is MDHEN, CDR2 SYDVKM, per germline. This CDR3 has 14 residues. Trimming left V 6 bases short and J 3 bases short, with 14 bases between. The chain's CDR3 is CASSERTAYTEAFF. CDR3 DNA sequence: TGTGCCAGCAGCGAAAGGACAGCCTACACTGAAGCTTTCTTT.

The CDR3 DNA follows: TGTGCCAGCAGTTCGACAGGGGGTAAAAACACCATATATTTT. Protein sequence: CASSSTGGKNTIYF. This chain uses TRBV28 with TRBJ1-3; 9 positions match TRBD1. V trimming: 4 bases; J trimming: 6 bases; junction bases outside the gene matches: 4. The CDR3 covers 14 residues. CDR1 is MDHEN and CDR2 is SYDVKM in the germline V gene.

This clonotype appeared many times. The chain links TRBV29-1 to TRBJ2-5; 7 bases match TRBD2. The CDR3 runs 13 residues. With V trimmed by 4 bases and J by 3 bases, 5 bases remained unmatched. Looked up from germline, CDR1 is SQVTM and CDR2 is ANQGSEA. CDR3 loop: CSVGPSGKETQYF. CDR3 nucleotide sequence: TGCAGCGTTGGGCCTAGCGGAAAAGAGACCCAGTACTTC.